This T cell receptor (beta chain) comes out of a study of cytomegalovirus exposure and HLA in healthy donors. The PCR was carried out with 60 Vbeta primers and 13 Jbeta primers. TCRdb's copy holds only in-frame clones and misses some; the assay was immunoSEQ multiplex PCR. The sample lists about 150,000 clones, roughly 85% occurring once. Trimming pared 0 bases from V and 4 bases from J, leaving 13 bases between. Germline V gives CDR1 PRHDT, CDR2 FYEKMQ (reference sequence). This CDR3 spans 16 amino acids. Sequenced: PBMCs. The origin of this receptor is a boy aged 2 to 9 in good health and CMV-seronegative. This chain links TRBV13 with TRBJ1-5; possible D gene TRBD1, 5 bases. CDR3 bases: TGTGCCAGCAGCTTAGGCACAGGTATAGCAAATCAGCCCCAGCATTTT. Its protein is CASSLGTGIANQPQHF. Complete variable domain (other parts from reference TRBV13 and TRBJ1-5): AAGVIQSPRHLIKEKRETATLKCYPIPRHDTVYWYQQGPGQDPQFLISFYEKMQSDKGSIPDRFSAQQFSDYHSELNMSSLELGDSALYFCASSLGTGIANQPQHFGDGTRLSIL.